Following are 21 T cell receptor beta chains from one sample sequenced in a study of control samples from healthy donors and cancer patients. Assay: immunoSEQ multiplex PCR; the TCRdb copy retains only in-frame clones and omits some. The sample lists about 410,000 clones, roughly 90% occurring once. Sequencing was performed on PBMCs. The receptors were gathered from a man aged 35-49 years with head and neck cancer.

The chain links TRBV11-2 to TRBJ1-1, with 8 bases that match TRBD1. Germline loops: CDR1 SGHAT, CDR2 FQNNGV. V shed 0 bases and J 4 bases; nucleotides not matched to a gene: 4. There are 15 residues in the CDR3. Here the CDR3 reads CASSLEGTGLTEAFF. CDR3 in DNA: TGTGCCAGCAGCTTAGAGGGGACAGGACTCACTGAAGCTTTCTTT.

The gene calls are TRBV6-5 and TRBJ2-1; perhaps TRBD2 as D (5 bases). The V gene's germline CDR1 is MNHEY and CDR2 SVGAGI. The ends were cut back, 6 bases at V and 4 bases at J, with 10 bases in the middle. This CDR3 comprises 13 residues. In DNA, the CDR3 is TGTGCCAGCAGGGCGGGCTCATACAATGAGCAGTTCTTC. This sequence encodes CASRAGSYNEQFF.

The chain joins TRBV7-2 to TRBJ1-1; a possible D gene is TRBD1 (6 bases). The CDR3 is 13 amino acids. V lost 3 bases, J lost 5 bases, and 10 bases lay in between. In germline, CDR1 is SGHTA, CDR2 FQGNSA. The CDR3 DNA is TGTGCCAGCAGCTTGCGGGGGCGGACTGAAGCTTTCTTT. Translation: CASSLRGRTEAFF.

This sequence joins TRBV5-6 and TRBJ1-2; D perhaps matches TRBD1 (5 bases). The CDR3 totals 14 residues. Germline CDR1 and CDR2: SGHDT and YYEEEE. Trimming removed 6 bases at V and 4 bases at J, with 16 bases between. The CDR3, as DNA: TGTGCCAGCATTGGGAGGGGAAGACTCTATGGCTACACCTTC. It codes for CASIGRGRLYGYTF.

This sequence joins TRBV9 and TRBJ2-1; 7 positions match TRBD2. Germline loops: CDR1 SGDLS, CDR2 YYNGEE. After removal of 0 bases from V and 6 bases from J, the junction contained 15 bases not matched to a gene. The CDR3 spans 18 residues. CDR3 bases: TGTGCCAGCAGCGTAGATGCGACTAGCTGGGGCCCTGGCAATGAGCAGTTCTTC. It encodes CASSVDATSWGPGNEQFF.

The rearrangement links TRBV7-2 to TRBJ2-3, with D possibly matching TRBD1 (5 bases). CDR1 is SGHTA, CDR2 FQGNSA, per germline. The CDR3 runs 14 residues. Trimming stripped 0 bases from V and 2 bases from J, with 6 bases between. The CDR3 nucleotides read TGTGCCAGCAGCTTAGCAGGGGTCACAGATACGCAGTATTTT. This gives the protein CASSLAGVTDTQYF.

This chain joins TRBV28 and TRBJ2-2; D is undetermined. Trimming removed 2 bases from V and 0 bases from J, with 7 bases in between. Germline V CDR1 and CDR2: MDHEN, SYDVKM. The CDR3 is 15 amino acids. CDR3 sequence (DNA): TGTGCCAGCAGTTTAGGACGGACGAACACCGGGGAGCTGTTTTTT. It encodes CASSLGRTNTGELFF.

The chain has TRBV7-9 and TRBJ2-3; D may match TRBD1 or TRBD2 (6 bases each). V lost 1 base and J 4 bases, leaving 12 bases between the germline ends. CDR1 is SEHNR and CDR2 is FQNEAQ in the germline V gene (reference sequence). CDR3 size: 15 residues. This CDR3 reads CASSLVGGLSDTQYF. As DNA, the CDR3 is TGTGCCAGCAGCTTAGTTGGGGGGCTTTCAGATACGCAGTATTTT. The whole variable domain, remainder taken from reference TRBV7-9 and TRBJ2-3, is DTGVSQNPRHKITKRGQNVTFRCDPISEHNRLYWYRQTLGQGPEFLTYFQNEAQLEKSRLLSDRFSAERPKGSFSTLEIQRTEQGDSAMYLCASSLVGGLSDTQYFGPGTRLTVL.

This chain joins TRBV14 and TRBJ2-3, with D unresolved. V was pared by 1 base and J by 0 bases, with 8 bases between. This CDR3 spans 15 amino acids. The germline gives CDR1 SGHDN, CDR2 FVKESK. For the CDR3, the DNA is TGTGCCAGCAGCCAAGCCACAATCAGCACAGATACGCAGTATTTT. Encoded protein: CASSQATISTDTQYF.

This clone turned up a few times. CDR3 coding DNA: TGTGCCAGCAGTTACGAGTATGACGGGGCTTTCTTT. As protein: CASSYEYDGAFF. The chain has TRBV6-6 and TRBJ1-1; D gene ambiguous. V shed 2 bases and J shed 11 bases, with 12 bases lying between them. The germline CDR1 and CDR2 sequences are MNHNY and SVGAGI (reference sequence). The CDR3 is made up of 12 amino acids.

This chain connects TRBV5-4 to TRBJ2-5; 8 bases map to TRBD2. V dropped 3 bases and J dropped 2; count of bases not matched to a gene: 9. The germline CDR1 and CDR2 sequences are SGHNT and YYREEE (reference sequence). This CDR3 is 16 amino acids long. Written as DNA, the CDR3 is TGTGCCAGCAGCTCGGGGGGGCTGGGCGGACAAGAGACCCAGTACTTC. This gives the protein CASSSGGLGGQETQYF.

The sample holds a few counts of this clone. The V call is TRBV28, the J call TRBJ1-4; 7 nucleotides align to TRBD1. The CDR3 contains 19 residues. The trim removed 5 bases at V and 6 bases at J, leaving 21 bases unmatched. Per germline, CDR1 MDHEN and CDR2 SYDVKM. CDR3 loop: CASSPSRYVRGGRDEKLFF. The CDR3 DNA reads TGTGCCAGCAGTCCATCCCGCTATGTTAGAGGGGGCCGGGATGAAAAACTGTTTTTT.

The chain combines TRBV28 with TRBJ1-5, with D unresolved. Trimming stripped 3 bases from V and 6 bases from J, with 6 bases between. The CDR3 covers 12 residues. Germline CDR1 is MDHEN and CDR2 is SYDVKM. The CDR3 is CASSFRLQPQHF. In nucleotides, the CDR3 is TGTGCCAGCAGTTTCCGTCTTCAGCCCCAGCATTTT.

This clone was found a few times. The CDR3, as DNA: TGTGCCAGCAGCCGTACGGGGGCAAATCAGCCCCAGCATTTT. It codes for CASSRTGANQPQHF. The J gene is TRBJ1-5, the V gene TRBV3-1 (or the pseudogene TRBV3-2); weak D call: TRBD1 (6 bases). CDR3 size: 14 residues. The germline V gene encodes CDR1 LGHDT and CDR2 YNNKEL (reference sequence). Trimming cost V 4 bases and J 4 bases, with 11 bases left between them.

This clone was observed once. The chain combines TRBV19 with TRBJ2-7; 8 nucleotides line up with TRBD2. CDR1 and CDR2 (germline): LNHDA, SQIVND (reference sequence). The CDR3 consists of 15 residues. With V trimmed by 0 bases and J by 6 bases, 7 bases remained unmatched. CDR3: CASSIDPAGVSEQYF. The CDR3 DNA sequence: TGTGCCAGTAGTATAGACCCAGCGGGAGTTTCCGAGCAGTACTTC.

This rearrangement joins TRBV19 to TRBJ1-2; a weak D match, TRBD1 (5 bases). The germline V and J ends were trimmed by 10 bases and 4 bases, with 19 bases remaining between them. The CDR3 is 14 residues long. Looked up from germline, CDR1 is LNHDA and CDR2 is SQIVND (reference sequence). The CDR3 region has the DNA TGTGCCACCACACCCTCACAGGTTTCCTATGGCTACACCTTC. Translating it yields CATTPSQVSYGYTF. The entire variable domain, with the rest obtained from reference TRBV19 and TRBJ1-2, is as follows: DGGITQSPKYLFRKEGQNVTLSCEQNLNHDAMYWYRQDPGQGLRLIYYSQIVNDFQKGDIAEGYSVSREKKESFPLTVTSAQKNPTAFYLCATTPSQVSYGYTFGSGTRLTVV.

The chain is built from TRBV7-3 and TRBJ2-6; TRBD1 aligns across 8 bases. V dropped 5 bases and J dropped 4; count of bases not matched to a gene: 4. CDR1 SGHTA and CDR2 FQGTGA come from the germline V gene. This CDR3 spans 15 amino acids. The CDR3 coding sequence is TGTGCCAGCAGCCCCCGGGACAGGGGGGCCAACGTCCTGACTTTC. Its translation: CASSPRDRGANVLTF. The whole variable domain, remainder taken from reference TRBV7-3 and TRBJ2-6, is GAGVSQTPSNKVTEKGKYVELRCDPISGHTALYWYRQSLGQGPEFLIYFQGTGAADDSGLPNDRFFAVRPEGSVSTLKIQRTERGDSAVYLCASSPRDRGANVLTFGAGSRLTVL.

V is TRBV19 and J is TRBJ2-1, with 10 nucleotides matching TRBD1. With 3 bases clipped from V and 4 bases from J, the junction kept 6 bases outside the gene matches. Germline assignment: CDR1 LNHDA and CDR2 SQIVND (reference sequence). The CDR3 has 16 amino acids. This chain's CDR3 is CASSILRTGGYNEQFF. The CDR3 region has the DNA TGTGCCAGTAGTATTCTCCGGACAGGGGGGTACAATGAGCAGTTCTTC.

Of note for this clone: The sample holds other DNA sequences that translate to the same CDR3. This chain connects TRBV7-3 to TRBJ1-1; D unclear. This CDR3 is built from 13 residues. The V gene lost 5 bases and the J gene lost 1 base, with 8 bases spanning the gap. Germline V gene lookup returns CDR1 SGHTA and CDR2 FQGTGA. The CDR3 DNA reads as TGTGCCAGCAGCCCGGGAGCGAACACTGAAGCTTTCTTT. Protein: CASSPGANTEAFF. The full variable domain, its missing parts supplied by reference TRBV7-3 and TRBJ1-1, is GAGVSQTPSNKVTEKGKYVELRCDPISGHTALYWYRQSLGQGPEFLIYFQGTGAADDSGLPNDRFFAVRPEGSVSTLKIQRTERGDSAVYLCASSPGANTEAFFGQGTRLTVV.

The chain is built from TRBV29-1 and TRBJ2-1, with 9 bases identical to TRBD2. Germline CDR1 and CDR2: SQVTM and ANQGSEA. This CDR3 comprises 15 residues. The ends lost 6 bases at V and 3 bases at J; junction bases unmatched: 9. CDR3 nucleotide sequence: TGCAGCGTACGACCAGCTAGCGGGAACTACAATGAGCAGTTCTTC. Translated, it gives CSVRPASGNYNEQFF.

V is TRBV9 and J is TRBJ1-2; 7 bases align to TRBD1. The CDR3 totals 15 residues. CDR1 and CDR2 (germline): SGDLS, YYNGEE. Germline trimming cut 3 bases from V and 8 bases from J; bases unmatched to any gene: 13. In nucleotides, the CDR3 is TGTGCCAGCAGCGCCTCTCCGGCCAGGGGGATAGGCTACACCTTC. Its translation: CASSASPARGIGYTF. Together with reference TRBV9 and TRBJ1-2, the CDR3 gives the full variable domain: DSGVTQTPKHLITATGQRVTLRCSPRSGDLSVYWYQQSLDQGLQFLIQYYNGEERAKGNILERFSAQQFPDLHSELNLSSLELGDSALYFCASSASPARGIGYTFGSGTRLTVV.